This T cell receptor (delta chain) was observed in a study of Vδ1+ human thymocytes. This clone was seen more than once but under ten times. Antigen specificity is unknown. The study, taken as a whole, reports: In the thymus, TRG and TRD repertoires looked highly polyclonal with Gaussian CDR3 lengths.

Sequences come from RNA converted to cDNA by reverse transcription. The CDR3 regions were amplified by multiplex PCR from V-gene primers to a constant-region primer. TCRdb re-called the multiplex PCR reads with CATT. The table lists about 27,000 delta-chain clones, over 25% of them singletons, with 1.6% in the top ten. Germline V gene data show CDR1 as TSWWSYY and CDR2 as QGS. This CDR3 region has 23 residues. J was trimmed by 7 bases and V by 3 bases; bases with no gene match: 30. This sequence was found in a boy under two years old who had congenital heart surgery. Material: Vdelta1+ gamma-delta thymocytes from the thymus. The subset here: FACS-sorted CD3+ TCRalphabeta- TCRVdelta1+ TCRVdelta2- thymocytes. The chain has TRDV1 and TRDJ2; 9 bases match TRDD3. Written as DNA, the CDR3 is TGTGCTCTTGGGGAGAATCTGCCTACGGGGGGATACTTGGGAGGGGGTGCAGGAGCACAACTCTTCTTT. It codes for CALGENLPTGGYLGGGAGAQLFF.